This T cell receptor (beta chain) comes out of a study of T cell repertoires in cytomegalovirus infection. The wider study: TCR beta signatures that were public indicated CMV infection and matching HLA type.

Concerning this clonotype itself: Its antigen is not known.

This CDR3 has 14 residues. V shed 5 bases and J shed 5 bases, with 15 bases lying between them. Germline V gene lookup returns CDR1 SGHAT and CDR2 FQNNGV. TCRdb fed the reads into MiXCR, producing one record per CDR3 protein. This table holds 450,000 to 550,000 distinct CDR3 sequences, approximately 42% found once. The input for sequencing was cultured PBMCs, taken from culture after CMV antigen stimulation. The sequence was collected from a human donor in good health (CMV status not recorded). Some clones in this sample may be carry-over from other donors' samples. The V call is TRBV11-2, the J call TRBJ2-5; D possibly corresponds to TRBD2 (5 bases). The CDR3 protein is CASSPVQRGETQYF. In nucleotides, the CDR3 is TGTGCCAGCAGCCCCGTCCAGAGAGGGGAGACCCAGTACTTC.